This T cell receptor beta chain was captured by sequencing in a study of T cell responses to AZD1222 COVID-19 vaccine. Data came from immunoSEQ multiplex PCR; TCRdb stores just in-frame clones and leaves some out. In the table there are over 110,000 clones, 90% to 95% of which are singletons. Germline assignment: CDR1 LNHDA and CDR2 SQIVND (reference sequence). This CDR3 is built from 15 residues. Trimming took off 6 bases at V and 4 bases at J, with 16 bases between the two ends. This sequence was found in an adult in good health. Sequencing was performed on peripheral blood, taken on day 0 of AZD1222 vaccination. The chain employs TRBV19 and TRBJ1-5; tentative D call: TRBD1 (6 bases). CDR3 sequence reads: CASRETGIGNQPQHF. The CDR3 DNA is TGTGCCAGTAGAGAAACAGGGATCGGGAATCAGCCCCAGCATTTT.